One and the same sample provided the 5 T cell receptor beta chains below, sequenced in a study of CD8+ T cells in alopecia areata. Regarding treatment: oral pan-JAK inhibitor, 5-10 mg twice daily. Following extraction, RNA underwent reverse transcription to cDNA, which served as the sequencing template. Libraries were prepared by immunoSEQ multiplex PCR; TCRdb keeps only in-frame clonotypes and omits some of them. Here the sample spans about 140,000 clones, more than 85% being singletons. The sequences come from CD8+ T cells sorted from blood, collected at week 4, from a patient treated with tofacitinib. The receptors were sampled from a human donor with alopecia areata.

V and J are TRBV19 and TRBJ2-2; D call uncertain. V was shortened by 5 bases and J by 2 bases, with 12 bases between the two germline ends. The V gene's germline CDR1 is LNHDA and CDR2 SQIVND (reference sequence). This CDR3 contains 15 residues. CDR3 in DNA: TGTGCCAGTAGTGTTTCGACTTCCAACACCGGGGAGCTGTTTTTT. Translation: CASSVSTSNTGELFF.

In nucleotides, the CDR3 is TGCGCCAGCAGCCAGCCGACAGGGGCCGACTTTTTAAACTATGGCTACACCTTC. Translated: CASSQPTGADFLNYGYTF. V is TRBV4-1 and J is TRBJ1-2; TRBD1 matches at 8 bases. From germline, CDR1 is MGHRA and CDR2 YSYEKL. This CDR3 contains 18 residues. Unmatched junction bases numbered 14, after V lost 3 bases and J lost 2 bases.

The rearrangement links TRBV19 to TRBJ1-1; D is ambiguous. The length of the CDR3 is 13 residues. The V end lost 3 bases, the J end lost 1 base, and 6 bases lay between the germline ends. CDR1 is LNHDA, CDR2 SQIVND, per germline (reference sequence). The DNA for the CDR3 is TGTGCCAGTAGTATGCGCCCGAACACTGAAGCTTTCTTT. Protein: CASSMRPNTEAFF. Full variable domain (rest looked up from reference TRBV19 and TRBJ1-1): DGGITQSPKYLFRKEGQNVTLSCEQNLNHDAMYWYRQDPGQGLRLIYYSQIVNDFQKGDIAEGYSVSREKKESFPLTVTSAQKNPTAFYLCASSMRPNTEAFFGQGTRLTVV.

The V call is TRBV6-5, the J call TRBJ2-7; 11 nucleotides align to TRBD1. The germline CDR1 and CDR2 sequences are MNHEY and SVGAGI. The junction had 4 bases not matched to a gene; V was cut back by 2 bases and J by 7 bases. The CDR3 is made up of 14 amino acids. This CDR3 is CASSYGQGAREQYF. The CDR3 bases are TGTGCCAGCAGTTACGGACAGGGGGCGCGGGAGCAGTACTTC.

The chain carries TRBV29-1 and TRBJ2-1, with 8 bases identical to TRBD1. This CDR3 is built from 14 residues. Germline V gene data show CDR1 as SQVTM and CDR2 as ANQGSEA. After removal of 7 bases from V and 1 base from J, the junction contained 6 bases not matched to a gene. CDR3 sequence reads: CSADRGESYNEQFF. The CDR3 coding sequence is TGCAGCGCCGACAGGGGCGAATCCTACAATGAGCAGTTCTTC.